A selection of T cell receptor beta chains follows, all from one sample in a study of OX40 agonist ivuxolimab in advanced cancers. Profiling relied on immunoSEQ multiplex PCR, and the TCRdb table lists in-frame clones only, not all of them. The sample records roughly 61,000 clones, approximately 88% being singletons. This specimen was CD4+ or CD8+ T cells sorted from blood, taken in a trial of the OX40 agonist ivuxolimab. All receptors derive from an adult with an advanced solid tumor such as melanoma, head and neck, liver or kidney cancer. Each CDR3 is given with its conserved first and last residue. A D gene is named only where the DNA matches it firmly. For some rows the clone size is stated as once, few or many, or as a class when expanded; others skip it.

length	size	V	J	D	CDR3	DNA
14	.	TRBV27	TRBJ1-1	TRBD1	CASRGWTGNTEAFF	TGTGCCAGCAGGGGATGGACAGGGAACACTGAAGCTTTCTTT
14	.	TRBV5-1	TRBJ2-3	.	CASSLRGVTDTQYF	TGCGCCAGCAGCTTGAGGGGGGTTACAGATACGCAGTATTTT
16	.	TRBV6-1	TRBJ2-1	TRBD2	CASSERASGSSNEQFF	TGTGCCAGCAGTGAAAGGGCTAGCGGGAGCAGTAATGAGCAGTTCTTC
15	.	TRBV9	TRBJ2-1	TRBD2	CASSVGTSGDNEQFF	TGTGCCAGCAGCGTTGGGACTAGCGGCGACAATGAGCAGTTCTTC
14	few	TRBV6-1	TRBJ2-7	.	CASSALPLGGEQYF	TGTGCCAGCAGTGCCCTTCCCCTGGGGGGCGAGCAGTACTTC
15	.	TRBV18	TRBJ2-7	TRBD2	CASSPGRLAGGEQYF	TGTGCCAGCTCACCGGGACGACTAGCGGGAGGCGAGCAGTACTTC
14	once	TRBV29-1	TRBJ2-1	.	CSVEGRGALDEQFF	TGCAGCGTTGAGGGGAGGGGGGCTTTGGATGAGCAGTTCTTC
12	.	TRBV6-1	TRBJ1-6	.	CASRTGNSPLHF	TGTGCCAGCAGGACAGGAAATTCACCCCTCCACTTT
13	once	TRBV29-1	TRBJ2-5	.	CSVVKGLRETQYF	TGCAGCGTTGTGAAGGGGCTTCGAGAGACCCAGTACTTC
15	.	TRBV11-1	TRBJ2-7	.	CASSLRDTTHYEQYF	TGTGCCAGCAGCCTGCGGGACACGACACACTACGAGCAGTACTTC
15	.	TRBV5-1	TRBJ2-3	.	CASSLGNGGTDTQYF	TGCGCCAGCAGCTTGGGTAACGGGGGCACAGATACGCAGTATTTT
15	few	TRBV6-1	TRBJ1-3	.	CASVPQGFPGNTIYF	TGTGCCAGCGTCCCACAGGGATTCCCTGGAAACACCATATATTTT
14	.	TRBV6-1	TRBJ1-1	.	CASSEKRRNTEAFF	TGTGCCAGCAGTGAAAAAAGAAGGAACACTGAAGCTTTCTTT
15	.	TRBV5-4	TRBJ2-7	TRBD1	CASSFRDREHYEQYF	TGTGCCAGCAGCTTCCGGGACAGGGAACACTACGAGCAGTACTTC
15	.	TRBV14	TRBJ2-1	TRBD2	CASRRAGVSYNEQFF	TGTGCCAGCAGAAGGGCGGGAGTTTCCTACAATGAGCAGTTCTTC
17	.	TRBV19	TRBJ2-6	.	CASRLGQRNSGANVLTF	TGTGCCAGTAGGCTAGGACAGAGAAACTCTGGGGCCAACGTCCTGACTTTC
13	.	TRBV5-6	TRBJ2-1	.	CASTPPGVNEQFF	TGTGCCAGCACCCCTCCTGGGGTCAATGAGCAGTTCTTC
14	once	TRBV7-2	TRBJ2-3	.	CASSPARAEDTQYF	TGTGCCAGCAGCCCCGCCAGGGCTGAAGATACGCAGTATTTT
14	.	TRBV6-1	TRBJ2-5	.	CASRHTGRPETQYF	TGTGCCAGCAGACATACAGGGAGACCGGAGACCCAGTACTTC
13	.	TRBV27	TRBJ1-6	TRBD1	CASSLRQGITLHF	TGTGCCAGCAGTTTACGACAGGGCATTACCCTCCACTTT
14	.	TRBV21-1	TRBJ2-7	.	CASPNRDKPYEQYF	TGTGCCAGTCCTAACAGGGACAAACCTTACGAGCAGTACTTC
16	.	TRBV2	TRBJ2-1	.	CASSEVGRGVWNEQFF	TGTGCCAGCAGTGAAGTGGGCAGGGGGGTCTGGAATGAGCAGTTCTTC
13	.	TRBV14	TRBJ2-3	TRBD2	CASSQVRSGGQYF	TGTGCCAGCAGCCAAGTACGGTCGGGAGGGCAGTATTTT
14	.	TRBV19	TRBJ1-5	TRBD1	CASSRGQSNQPQHF	TGTGCCAGTAGTAGGGGACAGAGCAATCAGCCCCAGCATTTT
14	.	TRBV9	TRBJ1-3	.	CASSVGVGGNTIYF	TGTGCCAGCAGCGTAGGGGTAGGGGGAAACACCATATATTTT
16	.	TRBV11-2	TRBJ2-2	TRBD1	CASSPRGQLIAGELFF	TGTGCCAGCAGCCCACGGGGACAGTTGATCGCCGGGGAGCTGTTTTTT
15	.	TRBV5-1	TRBJ2-4	.	CASSLDTLAKNIQYF	TGCGCCAGCAGCTTGGACACCCTAGCCAAAAACATTCAGTACTTC
14	.	TRBV10-3	TRBJ1-2	.	CAISESTENYGYTF	TGTGCCATCAGTGAGTCGACAGAGAACTATGGCTACACCTTC
14	few	TRBV10-3	TRBJ1-5	.	CAISAEYSNQPQHF	TGTGCCATCAGTGCAGAATATAGCAATCAGCCCCAGCATTTT
13	.	TRBV19	TRBJ1-2	TRBD1	CASSWSGGLGYTF	TGTGCCAGTAGTTGGTCAGGGGGTCTTGGCTACACCTTC
14	.	TRBV6-1	TRBJ1-5	.	CASSLTDSDQPQHF	TGTGCCAGCAGCCTAACGGACAGTGATCAGCCCCAGCATTTT
15	.	TRBV6-6	TRBJ2-3	.	CASSIQGLETDTQYF	TGTGCCAGCAGCATACAGGGTTTGGAAACAGATACGCAGTATTTT
16	.	TRBV19	TRBJ1-5	.	CASSSPRGESNQPQHF	TGTGCCAGTAGTAGCCCTAGAGGGGAAAGCAATCAGCCCCAGCATTTT
15	.	TRBV2	TRBJ1-4	.	CASTLVGRGNEKLFF	TGTGCCAGCACCCTCGTGGGCCGCGGTAATGAAAAACTGTTTTTT
14	.	TRBV15	TRBJ2-3	TRBD1	CATSRDRGPDTQYF	TGTGCCACCAGCAGGGACAGGGGGCCAGATACGCAGTATTTT
14	few	TRBV9	TRBJ1-1	.	CASSAGQVNTEAFF	TGTGCCAGCAGCGCGGGACAAGTGAACACTGAAGCTTTCTTT
11	few	TRBV5-1	TRBJ1-1	.	CASSLDTEAFF	TGCGCCAGCAGCTTGGACACTGAAGCTTTCTTT
12	.	TRBV7-3	TRBJ2-6	.	CASSSGANVLTF	TGTGCCAGCAGCTCTGGGGCCAACGTCCTGACTTTC
15	.	TRBV5-5	TRBJ2-2	.	CASRPNDGSTGELFF	TGTGCCAGCAGGCCGAACGACGGGAGCACCGGGGAGCTGTTTTTT
14	.	TRBV7-3	TRBJ2-1	.	CASSLGSSYNEQFF	TGTGCCAGCAGCCTGGGTAGCTCCTACAATGAGCAGTTCTTC
14	.	TRBV7-2	TRBJ1-5	TRBD1	CASSLRQGDQPQHF	TGTGCCAGCAGTTTAAGACAGGGCGATCAGCCCCAGCATTTT
11	once	TRBV30	TRBJ2-3	.	CAWDLGDTQYF	TGTGCCTGGGACCTGGGGGATACGCAGTATTTT
15	.	TRBV5-6	TRBJ2-7	TRBD1	CASSAGDRGSSEQYF	TGTGCCAGCAGCGCCGGGGACAGGGGGTCGAGCGAGCAGTACTTC
13	.	TRBV7-9	TRBJ1-1	.	CASSPQGRGEAFF	TGTGCCAGCAGCCCCCAAGGACGGGGGGAAGCTTTCTTT
15	.	TRBV27	TRBJ2-7	.	CASSRYRAGADEQYF	TGTGCCAGCAGTCGGTATCGAGCAGGGGCCGACGAGCAGTACTTC